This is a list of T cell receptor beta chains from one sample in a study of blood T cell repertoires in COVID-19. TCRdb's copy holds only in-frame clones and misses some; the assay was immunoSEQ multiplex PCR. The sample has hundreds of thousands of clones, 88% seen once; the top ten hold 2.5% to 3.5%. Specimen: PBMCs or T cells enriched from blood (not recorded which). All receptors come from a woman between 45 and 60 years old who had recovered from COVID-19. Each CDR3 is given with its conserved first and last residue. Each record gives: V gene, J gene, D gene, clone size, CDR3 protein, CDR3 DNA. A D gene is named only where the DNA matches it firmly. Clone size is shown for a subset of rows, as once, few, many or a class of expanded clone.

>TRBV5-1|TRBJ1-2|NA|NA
CASSFNRAYGYTF
TGCGCCAGCAGCTTTAACAGGGCCTATGGCTACACCTTC
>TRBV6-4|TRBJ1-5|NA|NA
CASSDLRLNQPQHF
TGTGCCAGCAGTGATTTGAGGTTGAATCAGCCCCAGCATTTT
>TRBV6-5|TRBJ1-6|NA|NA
CASRGEGTRNSPLHF
TGTGCCAGCAGGGGAGAAGGGACAAGGAATTCACCCCTCCACTTT
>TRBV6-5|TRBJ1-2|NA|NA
CASSYRGNRGYTF
TGTGCCAGCAGTTACCGGGGGAACAGGGGCTACACCTTC
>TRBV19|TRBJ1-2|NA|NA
CASSTRDMGIGYTF
TGTGCCAGTAGTACCCGGGACATGGGGATTGGCTACACCTTC
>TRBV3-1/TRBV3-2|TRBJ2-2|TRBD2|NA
CASWSGSPGELFF
TGTGCCAGCTGGAGCGGGAGCCCCGGGGAGCTGTTTTTT
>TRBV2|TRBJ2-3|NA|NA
CASSFLLDTQYF
TGTGCCAGCAGTTTTCTTCTAGATACGCAGTATTTT
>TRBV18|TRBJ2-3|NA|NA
CASSPFGSPQDTQYF
TGTGCCAGCTCACCATTCGGGAGCCCGCAAGATACGCAGTATTTT
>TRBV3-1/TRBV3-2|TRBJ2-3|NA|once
CASSQRGGGTDTQYF
TGTGCCAGCAGCCAACGGGGCGGGGGCACAGATACGCAGTATTTT
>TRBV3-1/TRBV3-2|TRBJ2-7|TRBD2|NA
CASSRRTSGRVYEQYF
TGTGCCAGCAGCCGAAGGACTAGCGGGAGGGTCTACGAGCAGTACTTC
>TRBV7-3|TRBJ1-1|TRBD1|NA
CASSLGPGGTEAFF
TGTGCCAGCAGCTTAGGGCCAGGGGGCACTGAAGCTTTCTTT
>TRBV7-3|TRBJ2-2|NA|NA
CASSLNTGGELFF
TGTGCCAGCAGCTTAAATACCGGCGGGGAGCTGTTTTTT
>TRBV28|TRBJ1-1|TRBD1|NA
CASSRRTGEAFF
TGTGCCAGCAGTCGGAGGACAGGTGAAGCTTTCTTT
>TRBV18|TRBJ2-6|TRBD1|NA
CASSPRDRSSSGANVLTF
TGTGCCAGCTCACCGAGGGACAGGTCAAGCTCTGGGGCCAACGTCCTGACTTTC
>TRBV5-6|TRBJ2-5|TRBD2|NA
CASSLWTSGRKETQYF
TGTGCCAGCAGCTTATGGACTAGCGGGAGAAAAGAGACCCAGTACTTC
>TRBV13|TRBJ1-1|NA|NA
CASSSTGGWNTEAFF
TGTGCCAGCAGTTCAACGGGGGGGTGGAACACTGAAGCTTTCTTT
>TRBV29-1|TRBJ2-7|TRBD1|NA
CSVRTGLSEQYF
TGCAGCGTCCGGACAGGGCTGAGCGAGCAGTACTTC
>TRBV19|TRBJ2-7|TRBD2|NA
CASRVGSGVSYEQYF
TGTGCCAGTAGGGTTGGTAGCGGGGTCTCCTACGAGCAGTACTTC
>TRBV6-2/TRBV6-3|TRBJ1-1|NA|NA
CASSYHDVGLEAFF
TGTGCCAGCAGTTATCACGACGTTGGGCTTGAAGCTTTCTTT
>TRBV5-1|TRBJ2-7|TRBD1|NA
CASSLQGAPYEQYF
TGCGCCAGCAGCTTACAGGGGGCCCCCTACGAGCAGTACTTC
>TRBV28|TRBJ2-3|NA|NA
CASSPGQSATQYF
TGTGCCAGCAGCCCCGGACAGTCCGCTACGCAGTATTTT
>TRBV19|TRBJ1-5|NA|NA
CASSILLEGNQPQHF
TGTGCCAGTAGTATACTGTTGGAGGGCAATCAGCCCCAGCATTTT
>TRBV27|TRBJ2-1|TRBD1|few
CASSLGTGRPLYNEQFF
TGTGCCAGCAGTTTAGGGACAGGGCGCCCCCTCTACAATGAGCAGTTCTTC
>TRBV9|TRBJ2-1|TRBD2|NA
CASSATSGRRNEQFF
TGTGCCAGCAGCGCGACTAGCGGGAGAAGGAATGAGCAGTTCTTC
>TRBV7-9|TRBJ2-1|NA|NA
CASSSPLGEYNEQFF
TGTGCCAGCAGCTCACCCCTAGGAGAATACAATGAGCAGTTCTTC
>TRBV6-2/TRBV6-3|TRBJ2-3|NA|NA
CASSYYTGRPTQYF
TGTGCCAGCAGTTATTATACCGGGAGACCGACGCAGTATTTT
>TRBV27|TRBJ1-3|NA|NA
CASSFLSGNTIYF
TGTGCCAGCAGTTTCCTCTCTGGAAACACCATATATTTT
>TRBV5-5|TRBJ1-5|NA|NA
CASSLDSYSNQPQHF
TGTGCCAGCAGCTTGGACAGCTATAGCAATCAGCCCCAGCATTTT
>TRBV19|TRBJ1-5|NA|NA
CASSIVVNQPQHF
TGTGCCAGTAGTATAGTAGTCAATCAGCCCCAGCATTTT
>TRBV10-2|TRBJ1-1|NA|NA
CASSDPYRVRNTEAFF
TGCGCCAGCAGTGACCCCTACAGGGTGAGGAACACTGAAGCTTTCTTT
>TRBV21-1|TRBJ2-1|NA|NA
CASSKSRGLAGTEQFF
TGTGCCAGCAGCAAAAGTCGAGGACTAGCGGGAACTGAGCAGTTCTTC
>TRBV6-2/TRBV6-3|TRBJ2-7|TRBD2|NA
CASSPHREGNEQYF
TGTGCCAGCAGTCCCCACCGGGAGGGGAACGAGCAGTACTTC
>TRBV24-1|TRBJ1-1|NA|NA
CATSDSTESLGAFF
TGTGCCACCAGTGATTCGACAGAATCTCTTGGAGCTTTCTTT
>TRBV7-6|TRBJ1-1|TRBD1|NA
CASSLVRGRDEAFF
TGTGCCAGCAGCCTTGTGAGGGGGCGGGATGAAGCTTTCTTT
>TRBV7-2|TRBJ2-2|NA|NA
CASSFYGTGELFF
TGTGCCAGCAGCTTTTACGGGACCGGGGAGCTGTTTTTT
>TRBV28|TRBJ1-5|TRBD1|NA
CASRRPATGGQPQHF
TGTGCCAGCAGAAGGCCCGCGACAGGGGGTCAGCCCCAGCATTTT
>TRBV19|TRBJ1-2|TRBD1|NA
CAAGDRDTYGYTF
TGTGCCGCGGGGGACAGGGATACCTATGGCTACACCTTC
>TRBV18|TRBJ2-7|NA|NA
CASSPGDSPYEQYF
TGTGCCAGCTCCCCGGGGGACAGCCCCTACGAGCAGTACTTC
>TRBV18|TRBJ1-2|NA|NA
CASSPGRGNDGYTF
TGTGCCAGCTCACCAGGGAGGGGCAATGATGGCTACACCTTC
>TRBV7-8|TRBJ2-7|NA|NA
CASSPNRITYEQYF
TGTGCCAGCAGCCCTAACAGGATAACCTACGAGCAGTACTTC
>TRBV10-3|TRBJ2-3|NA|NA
CAISDTGVADTQYF
TGTGCCATCAGTGATACGGGAGTAGCAGATACGCAGTATTTT